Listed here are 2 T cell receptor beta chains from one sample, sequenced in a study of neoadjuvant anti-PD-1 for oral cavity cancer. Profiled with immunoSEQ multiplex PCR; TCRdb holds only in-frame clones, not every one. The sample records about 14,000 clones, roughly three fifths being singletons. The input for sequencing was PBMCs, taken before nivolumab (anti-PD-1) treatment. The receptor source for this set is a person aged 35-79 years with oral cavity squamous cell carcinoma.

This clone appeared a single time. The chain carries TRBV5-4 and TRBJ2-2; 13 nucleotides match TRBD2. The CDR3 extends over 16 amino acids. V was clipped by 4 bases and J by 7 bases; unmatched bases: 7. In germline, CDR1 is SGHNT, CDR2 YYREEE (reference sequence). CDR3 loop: CASSRTSGGAGGELFF. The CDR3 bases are TGTGCCAGCAGCCGTACTAGCGGGGGGGCTGGCGGGGAGCTGTTTTTT.

CDR3 loop: CASGYGGTYNEQFF. The CDR3 coding sequence is TGTGCTAGTGGGTACGGGGGTACCTACAATGAGCAGTTCTTC. The chain couples TRBV12-5 to TRBJ2-1, with TRBD2 as a possible D gene (6 bases). The V end lost 6 bases, the J end lost 2 bases, and 11 bases lay between the germline ends. The CDR3 has 14 residues. Germline values: CDR1 LGHNT, CDR2 FRNRAP.